Each of the 25 T cell receptor beta chains below was sequenced from the same sample in a study of identifying expanded T cells in peripheral blood. Profiling relied on immunoSEQ multiplex PCR, and the TCRdb table lists in-frame clones only, not all of them. The sample shows approximately 91,000 clones, about 91% of them seen only once. The material sequenced was blood. The source of these receptors is a person aged 18-70 years in good health.

This chain joins TRBV7-3 and TRBJ2-7; TRBD1 matches 7 bases. With V trimmed by 1 base and J by 5 bases, 2 bases remained unmatched. In germline, CDR1 is SGHTA, CDR2 FQGTGA. The CDR3 length is 13 residues. CDR3 region: CASSLNRGDEQYF. The CDR3 nucleotides read TGTGCCAGCAGCTTAAACAGGGGCGACGAGCAGTACTTC.

The gene calls are TRBV11-2 and TRBJ1-3, with D tentatively TRBD1 (5 bases). V lost 3 bases, J lost 0 bases, and 15 bases lay in between. CDR3 size: 17 residues. Germline V lookup: CDR1 SGHAT, CDR2 FQNNGV. This chain's CDR3 is CASSFFLTGRSGNTIYF. The CDR3 bases are TGTGCCAGCAGCTTTTTTCTAACGGGGCGCTCTGGAAACACCATATATTTT.

The CDR3 nucleotides read TGCGCCAGCTGTCCCGGGACAGGGATGAACACTGAAGCTTTCTTT. Residues: CASCPGTGMNTEAFF. The rearrangement joins TRBV5-1 to TRBJ1-1, with 9 bases identical to TRBD1. J lost 0 bases, V lost 7 bases, and 7 bases had no gene match. Germline CDR1 SGHRS, CDR2 YFSETQ. The CDR3 covers 15 residues.

This chain joins TRBV5-5 and TRBJ2-7; no clear D. The CDR3 is made up of 14 amino acids. V was clipped by 4 bases and J by 0 bases, with 11 bases between them. Germline V lookup: CDR1 SGHKS, CDR2 YYEKEE (reference sequence). The CDR3 spells CASSPALFSYEQYF. CDR3 nucleotides: TGTGCCAGCAGCCCCGCCCTGTTCTCCTACGAGCAGTACTTC.

This clone appeared a single time. The V gene is TRBV4-3, the J gene TRBJ2-7; D gene uncertain. Germline V gene data show CDR1 as LGHNA and CDR2 as YSLEER. The CDR3 runs 13 residues. V was clipped by 5 bases and J by 6 bases, with 14 bases between them. CDR3 nucleotides: TGCGCCAGCAGCGAGAATTCGGGTTCCGAGCAGTACTTC. This gives the protein CASSENSGSEQYF.

The chain is built from TRBV5-4 and TRBJ2-7; D remains ambiguous. Germline V gene sequence: CDR1 SGHNT, CDR2 YYREEE (reference sequence). This CDR3 has 13 residues. Between the trimmed V and J ends, which lost 0 bases and 3 bases, there was a span of 7 bases. CDR3 in amino acids: CASSLDSIYEQYF. The CDR3 DNA reads as TGTGCCAGCAGCTTGGACAGCATCTACGAGCAGTACTTC.

The genes are TRBV5-1 and TRBJ2-7; 9 bases are shared with TRBD1. The length of the CDR3 is 15 residues. The V segment lost 1 base and the J segment 3 bases; nucleotides outside the gene matches: 5. Germline V CDR1 and CDR2: SGHRS, YFSETQ. CDR3 region: CASSLTGGEIYEQYF. CDR3 bases: TGCGCCAGCAGCTTGACAGGGGGCGAAATCTACGAGCAGTACTTC.

This chain's CDR3 is CASSYGTGGPPETQYF. CDR3 DNA sequence: TGTGCCAGCAGTTACGGGACAGGGGGCCCCCCAGAGACCCAGTACTTC. The chain is built from TRBV27 and TRBJ2-5, with 12 bases matching TRBD1. The CDR3 runs 16 residues. CDR1 and CDR2 (germline): MNHEY, SMNVEV (reference sequence). The J segment lost 4 bases and the V segment lost 4 bases, leaving 7 bases of the junction unmatched.

The chain uses TRBV18 and TRBJ2-7, with D possibly being TRBD2 (6 bases). The CDR3 length is 15 residues. Per the germline V gene, CDR1 is KGHSH and CDR2 is LQKENI. Trimming left V 9 bases short and J 2 bases short, with 20 bases between. DNA for the CDR3: TGTGCCAGAGAAACCGGGGCGGGGCATGCCTACGAGCAGTACTTC. Translated: CARETGAGHAYEQYF.

The V call is TRBV5-1, the J call TRBJ2-5; TRBD2 matches 7 bases. After removal of 0 bases from V and 5 bases from J, the junction contained 4 bases not matched to a gene. This CDR3 region has 14 residues. Germline CDR1 reads SGHRS; CDR2 reads YFSETQ. The DNA of the CDR3 is TGCGCCAGCAGCTTGGGGGGGGGAGGCGAGACCCAGTACTTC. It is translated as CASSLGGGGETQYF.

This chain's CDR3 is CASSVISPSQTGNTIYF. The DNA for the CDR3 is TGTGCCAGCAGTGTGATCTCGCCCAGTCAGACAGGGAACACCATATATTTT. The V and J genes are TRBV6-1 and TRBJ1-3, with TRBD1 matching over 7 bases. CDR1 MNHNS and CDR2 SASEGT come from the germline V gene. This CDR3 contains 17 residues. With V trimmed by 4 bases and J by 7 bases, 16 bases remained unmatched.

The rearrangement joins TRBV2 to TRBJ1-4, with D unclear. This CDR3 region has 17 residues. V shed 8 bases and J shed 3 bases, with 22 bases lying between them. Looked up from germline, CDR1 is SNHLY and CDR2 is FYNNEI. As DNA, the CDR3 is TGTGCCAGCTCCGAGGCGTCAGGATTTCTTTCTAATGAAAAACTGTTTTTT. This sequence encodes CASSEASGFLSNEKLFF. Supplemented by reference TRBV2 and TRBJ1-4, the full variable domain reads EPEVTQTPSHQVTQMGQEVILRCVPISNHLYFYWYRQILGQKVEFLVSFYNNEISEKSEIFDDQFSVERPDGSNFTLKIRSTKLEDSAMYFCASSEASGFLSNEKLFFGSGTQLSVL.

The chain uses TRBV6-4 and TRBJ2-3, with 10 bases fitting TRBD2. CDR1 MRHNA and CDR2 SNTAGT come from the germline V gene. CDR3 length: 15 residues. Losses at the gene ends were 6 bases for V and 0 bases for J; bases not matched to a gene: 3. For the CDR3, the DNA is TGTGCCAGCAGCCTAGCGGGGGACAGCACAGATACGCAGTATTTT. Amino acid sequence: CASSLAGDSTDTQYF.

The genes are TRBV25-1 and TRBJ1-2; TRBD1 aligns across 7 bases. This CDR3 has 13 residues. CDR1 is MGHDK, CDR2 SYGVNS, per germline. V gave up 6 bases and J gave up 5 bases; unmatched junction bases: 6. The CDR3 protein is CASSHSTGYGYTF. CDR3 DNA sequence: TGTGCCAGCAGCCACTCGACAGGGTATGGCTACACCTTC.

The chain uses TRBV7-3 and TRBJ1-2; 7 nucleotides line up with TRBD1. V dropped 5 bases and J dropped 7; count of bases not matched to a gene: 10. This CDR3 is built from 14 residues. Germline V gives CDR1 SGHTA, CDR2 FQGTGA. The CDR3 loop reads CASSDQGVFGGYTF. The CDR3 DNA reads TGTGCCAGCAGCGACCAGGGGGTGTTCGGTGGCTACACCTTC.

The rearrangement links TRBV14 to TRBJ2-5; D is ambiguous. Per the germline V gene, CDR1 is SGHDN and CDR2 is FVKESK. This CDR3 contains 13 residues. V lost 0 bases and J lost 1, with 3 bases in between. The CDR3: CASSQEIQETQYF. CDR3 sequence (DNA): TGTGCCAGCAGCCAAGAGATCCAAGAGACCCAGTACTTC.

The V call is TRBV30, the J call TRBJ2-7; maybe TRBD2 (5 bases). V was clipped by 4 bases and J by 0 bases, with 7 bases between them. From germline, CDR1 is GTSNPN and CDR2 SVGIG (reference sequence). There are 12 residues in the CDR3. CDR3 in amino acids: CAWIANSYEQYF. CDR3 DNA: TGTGCCTGGATAGCGAACTCCTACGAGCAGTACTTC.

The chain employs TRBV5-1 and TRBJ2-3; TRBD2 agrees at 7 bases. V trimming: 2 bases; J trimming: 0 bases; junction bases outside the gene matches: 6. From germline, CDR1 is SGHRS and CDR2 YFSETQ. This CDR3 contains 16 residues. This CDR3 is CASSLAGRWSTDTQYF. The CDR3 bases are TGCGCCAGCAGCTTAGCGGGGCGGTGGAGCACAGATACGCAGTATTTT. Complete variable domain (other parts from reference TRBV5-1 and TRBJ2-3): KAGVTQTPRYLIKTRGQQVTLSCSPISGHRSVSWYQQTPGQGLQFLFEYFSETQRNKGNFPGRFSGRQFSNSRSEMNVSTLELGDSALYLCASSLAGRWSTDTQYFGPGTRLTVL.

J is TRBJ2-1 and V is TRBV11-2; perhaps TRBD1 as D (6 bases). Trimming took 6 bases from V and 12 from J, leaving 15 bases between them. The CDR3 has 12 residues. Germline V gene lookup returns CDR1 SGHAT and CDR2 FQNNGV. DNA for the CDR3: TGTGCCAGCAGTGTACAGGGTCCGAGGCAGTTCTTC. It translates to CASSVQGPRQFF.

The chain employs TRBV11-1 and TRBJ1-1; D gene uncertain. V gave up 4 bases and J gave up 8 bases, with 8 bases separating them. CDR3 size: 11 residues. Germline CDR1 reads SGHAT; CDR2 reads FQDESV (reference sequence). The CDR3 DNA reads as TGTGCCAGCAGCTCAGCGTTAGAAGCTTTCTTT. Protein: CASSSALEAFF.

The chain employs TRBV15 and TRBJ2-1; a possible D gene is TRBD1 (6 bases). Trimming pared 4 bases from V and 6 bases from J, leaving 13 bases between. This CDR3 has 14 residues. Germline CDR1 is LNHNV and CDR2 is YYDKDF (reference sequence). CDR3 sequence reads: CATSIRQARNEQFF. CDR3 nucleotide sequence: TGTGCCACCAGCATCCGACAGGCGCGCAATGAGCAGTTCTTC.

This chain uses TRBV30 with TRBJ1-2; 7 nucleotides agree with TRBD1. Germline trimming cut 4 bases from V and 5 bases from J; bases unmatched to any gene: 7. Germline CDR1 and CDR2: GTSNPN and SVGIG (reference sequence). This CDR3 is 13 amino acids long. The CDR3 region is CAWISGTAYGYTF. In DNA form, the CDR3 reads TGTGCCTGGATCTCCGGGACAGCGTATGGCTACACCTTC.

The chain employs TRBV5-1 and TRBJ2-2; 7 bases align to TRBD1. The germline V gene has CDR1 SGHRS and CDR2 YFSETQ. Losses at the gene ends were 4 bases for V and 3 bases for J; bases not matched to a gene: 9. This CDR3 region has 16 residues. In DNA form, the CDR3 reads TGCGCCAGCAGCCTCTATGGGACAGAGGACACCGGGGAGCTGTTTTTT. Its translation is CASSLYGTEDTGELFF.

The V and J genes are TRBV5-6 and TRBJ1-5, with D possibly matching TRBD1 (5 bases). Germline CDR1 SGHDT, CDR2 YYEEEE. V was trimmed by 2 bases and J by 0 bases, leaving 9 bases between them. The CDR3 extends over 15 amino acids. The CDR3 sequence is CASSFWGLSNQPQHF. The CDR3 DNA is TGTGCCAGCAGCTTCTGGGGCCTTAGCAATCAGCCCCAGCATTTT.

The J gene is TRBJ2-2, the V gene TRBV14; a possible D gene is TRBD1 (6 bases). The CDR3 covers 14 residues. Germline V gives CDR1 SGHDN, CDR2 FVKESK. Trimming cost V 4 bases and J 0 bases, with 6 bases left between them. CDR3 region: CASSPGANTGELFF. DNA for the CDR3: TGTGCCAGCAGCCCAGGGGCGAACACCGGGGAGCTGTTTTTT.